The clone carrying this TCR beta chain has only a few counts. The antigen is undetermined. Trimming left V 7 bases short and J 6 bases short, with 10 bases between. CDR3 length: 11 amino acids. CDR1 is SGDLS, CDR2 YYNGEE, per germline. TCRdb reprocessed the 5' RACE reads with MiXCR, giving one entry per CDR3 protein. The data contain 70,000 or so distinct CDR3 sequences, around 5.2% of them singletons. This sample stems from a study of neurological immune-mediated disorders. Study-wide results and limits: No clinical or MRI feature was associated with the multiple sclerosis repertoire cluster.

This clonotype was obtained from a woman under 40 with multiple sclerosis. The V and J genes are TRBV9 and TRBJ1-2; possibly TRBD1 for D (6 bases). Sequenced input: PBMCs. This chain's CDR3 is CASGGRDGYTF. CDR3 nucleotide sequence: TGTGCCAGCGGGGGCAGAGATGGCTACACCTTC.